This paragraph reports one T cell receptor beta chain. This clonotype showed up just a few times. Its specific antigen is unknown. No base-level quality is on record; no much larger clone is a single base apart. Library preparation used RT-PCR. Sequencing instrument: Illumina HiSeq 2500. The public sequencing data were trimmed at Q25 with fastp and processed into clonotypes with MiXCR by TCRdb, which kept only in-frame beta chains. All rows with the same CDR3 protein become a single entry with the most common DNA and genes. The sample has 710,000 or so distinct CDR3 sequences on record, more than 15% of them singletons. The top ten constitute under 14% of the sample. The data stem from a study of response to subunit inactivated influenza vaccine (dated by TCRdb to 2017 to 2018). About the investigation overall: Deep quantitative profiling of the T cell receptor repertoire was used in the study to follow responses to a trivalent subunit inactivated influenza vaccine.

Study-wide findings and limitations: It was suggested by the authors that each seasonal influenza vaccination may recruit only a limited number of new T cells.

The V end gives up 3 bases and the J end 7 bases, leaving 7 bases in the junction not matched to a gene. The CDR3, cysteine through phenylalanine, is 14 amino acids long. Here the CDR3 DNA is all that survives: 42 bases in frame from base 1. For CDR1 and CDR2, the germline V gene (reference sequence) lists DFQATT and SNEGSKA. The material was PBMCs from blood, obtained 12 days after vaccination. The chain is encoded by TRBV20-1 joined to TRBJ2-1, with 9 middle bases fitting TRBD1. The origin of this receptor is a man over 45 who received an inactivated influenza vaccine. Donor details come from another sample of the same person, matched by shared clones. The DNA reads as follows: TGCAGTGCTAGCAACAGGGGGCTGGGAAATGAGCAGTTCTTC. This translates into CSASNRGLGNEQFF.